The clone carrying this TCR beta chain was seen once. Its target is unknown. The sample comes from a study of OX40 agonist ivuxolimab in advanced cancers. Data came from immunoSEQ multiplex PCR; TCRdb stores just in-frame clones and leaves some out. The data contain about 79,000 clones, roughly 90% of them singletons. Study-wide results and limits: Nonresponders, in some cases, also had low normalized T-cell clonal expansion. At 0.1 to 3.0 mg/kg and by week 6, CD4+ and CD8+ T cells in the blood had expanded clonally.

Germline V lookup: CDR1 MNHEY, CDR2 SMNVEV (reference sequence). Losses at the gene ends were 0 bases for V and 5 bases for J; bases not matched to a gene: 6. This CDR3 region has 15 residues. This rearrangement joins TRBV27 to TRBJ2-5; the match to TRBD1 covers 7 bases. This clonotype was sampled from an adult with an advanced solid tumor such as melanoma, head and neck, liver or kidney cancer. This material consisted of CD4+ or CD8+ T cells sorted from blood, taken in a trial of the OX40 agonist ivuxolimab. In DNA, the CDR3 is TGTGCCAGCAGTTTATCCCCAGGGGGTTGGGAGACCCAGTACTTC. Its translation is CASSLSPGGWETQYF.